This passage covers 17 T cell receptor beta chains from one sample sequenced in a study of T cells in Graves' hyperthyroidism and ophthalmopathy. RNA transcripts provided the source from which TCR beta CDR3 regions were amplified. The primer set for the first-round RT-PCR of the TCR CDR3 was HTBI. MiXCR, applied by TCRdb to the multiplex PCR reads, yields one record per CDR3 protein. This sample has about half a million distinct CDR3 sequences; roughly 20% occur once, and the top ten carry around 27%. The sequencing input was blood. These receptors were obtained from a man younger than 35 with Graves' hyperthyroidism.

This clonotype was detected many times. This may stem from a read error, because a much larger clone lies one nucleotide away. This chain connects TRBV12-3 or TRBV12-4 to TRBJ2-4; D is ambiguous. The length of the CDR3 is 14 residues. This CDR3 reads CASSPESGVNIKYF. CDR3 bases: TGTGCCAGCAGCCCGGAGAGTGGGGTCAACATTAAGTACTTC.

The sample holds a few counts of this clonotype. The chain links TRBV6-5 to TRBJ2-2; D not certain. V gave up 4 bases and J gave up 7 bases, with 7 bases separating them. The CDR3 has 12 amino acids. Germline V gene sequence: CDR1 MNHEY, CDR2 SVGAGI. CDR3 residues: CASSFRGGELFF. CDR3 nucleotides: TGTGCCAGCAGTTTCCGCGGCGGGGAGCTGTTTTTT.

This clonotype was counted ten times or more. The chain joins TRBV12-3 or TRBV12-4 to TRBJ1-5; TRBD1 is a possible D gene (5 bases). Trimming took off 3 bases at V and 4 bases at J, with 10 bases between the two ends. This CDR3 region has 14 residues. CDR3 nucleotide sequence: TGTGCCAGCAGTTTGAGACAGCAAAATCAGCCCCAGCATTTT. It codes for CASSLRQQNQPQHF.

This clonotype was seen repeatedly, ten times or more. The chain employs TRBV6-1 and TRBJ1-1; 7 nucleotides line up with TRBD1. The CDR3 consists of 17 residues. With 6 bases clipped from V and 2 bases from J, the junction kept 15 bases outside the gene matches. Per germline, CDR1 MNHNS and CDR2 SASEGT. CDR3 amino acids: CASRPLRTGPGNTEAFF. In DNA, the CDR3 is TGTGCCAGCAGACCCCTAAGGACAGGACCCGGAAACACTGAAGCTTTCTTT.

The chain combines TRBV6-1 with TRBJ2-5; 8 nucleotides match TRBD2. The CDR3 loop spans 14 amino acids. Germline V CDR1 and CDR2: MNHNS, SASEGT. The V gene end was trimmed by 6 bases and the J gene end by 4 bases; junction bases not matched to a gene: 7. CDR3 region: CASRSGGRGETQYF. In DNA form, the CDR3 reads TGTGCCAGCAGATCGGGAGGGCGGGGAGAGACCCAGTACTTC.

This clonotype was detected ten times or more. V gene TRBV6-1 combines with J gene TRBJ2-7; 9 bases line up with TRBD2. V shed 1 base, J shed 1 base, and the junction held 5 bases outside the gene matches. The germline V gene has CDR1 MNHNS and CDR2 SASEGT. This CDR3 spans 16 amino acids. This chain's CDR3 is CASSEGAGLASYEQYF. The CDR3 DNA reads as TGTGCCAGCAGTGAAGGGGCAGGACTAGCGTCCTACGAGCAGTACTTC.

This sequence joins TRBV20-1 and TRBJ2-5; possible D gene TRBD2, 5 bases. CDR3 length equals 15 residues. The ends were cut back, 0 bases at V and 5 bases at J, with 16 bases in the middle. Looked up from germline, CDR1 is DFQATT and CDR2 is SNEGSKA (reference sequence). The CDR3 loop reads CSARDLPRGPETQYF. The CDR3 DNA sequence: TGCAGTGCTAGAGACCTCCCCCGGGGTCCCGAGACCCAGTACTTC.

This clonotype was detected once. An end of the junction differs from the germline gene, which may be a read error. The chain employs TRBV12-3 or TRBV12-4 and TRBJ1-1; D unresolved. This CDR3 is 14 amino acids long. The CDR3 bases are TGTGCCAGCAGTTCCTCGGTCTCGAACACTGAAGCCTTCTTT. It is translated as CASSSSVSNTEAFF.

This clonotype was observed at least ten times. The chain combines TRBV6-5 with TRBJ1-1, with TRBD1 matching over 8 bases. Germline V lookup: CDR1 MNHEY, CDR2 SVGAGI. The CDR3 runs 14 residues. J was trimmed by 4 bases and V by 4 bases; bases with no gene match: 5. The CDR3 DNA reads TGTGCCAGCAGTTTCGGACAGGGTCCCACTGAAGCTTTCTTT. Residues: CASSFGQGPTEAFF.

This clonotype occurred many times. This chain links TRBV19 with TRBJ1-5; no definite D call. The CDR3 has 16 amino acids. The germline gives CDR1 LNHDA, CDR2 SQIVND (reference sequence). V dropped 6 bases and J dropped 0 bases, with 15 bases sitting between them. The CDR3 region is CASRPLGVHSNQPQHF. CDR3 nucleotide sequence: TGTGCCAGTAGGCCCCTTGGAGTCCATAGCAATCAGCCCCAGCATTTT.

V is TRBV6-1 and J is TRBJ2-7, with D hard to call. The germline V gene encodes CDR1 MNHNS and CDR2 SASEGT. Trimming pared 8 bases from V and 2 bases from J, leaving 16 bases between. The CDR3 runs 14 residues. The CDR3 DNA is TGTGCCAGCGAAGAGCTTGTATTCCCCTACGAGCAGTACTTC. This gives the protein CASEELVFPYEQYF.

The V gene is TRBV4-1, the J gene TRBJ2-7, with TRBD1 identical over 8 bases. Germline V CDR1 and CDR2: MGHRA, YSYEKL. J gave up 6 bases and V 1 base, and 11 bases lay outside the gene matches. CDR3 length: 16 residues. This chain's CDR3 is CASSQGSRTGTPEQYF. CDR3 DNA sequence: TGCGCCAGCAGCCAAGGGTCCAGGACAGGGACCCCCGAGCAGTACTTC.

This clonotype was recorded many times. The chain joins TRBV6-1 to TRBJ2-7; weak D call: TRBD2 (5 bases). The CDR3 runs 13 residues. The germline V gene encodes CDR1 MNHNS and CDR2 SASEGT. V lost 2 bases and J lost 4, with 9 bases in between. The CDR3: CASSENRDYEQYF. Written as DNA, the CDR3 is TGTGCCAGCAGTGAAAACCGGGATTACGAGCAGTACTTC.

The rearrangement links TRBV28 to TRBJ2-5; no firm D call. Trimming stripped 2 bases from V and 5 bases from J, with 9 bases between. This CDR3 has 13 residues. Germline V gene lookup returns CDR1 MDHEN and CDR2 SYDVKM. The CDR3 DNA sequence: TGTGCCAGCAGTTTAAATCAGATGGAGACCCAGTACTTC. Its translation is CASSLNQMETQYF.

This clonotype has at least ten counts. The rearrangement joins TRBV12-3 or TRBV12-4 to TRBJ2-2; D not certain. The CDR3 has 15 amino acids. V was shortened by 3 bases and J by 6 bases, with 14 bases between the two germline ends. The CDR3 sequence: CASSFEKRRSGELFF. CDR3 DNA sequence: TGTGCCAGCAGTTTTGAAAAGAGAAGGTCCGGGGAGCTGTTTTTT.

The chain carries TRBV28 and TRBJ2-5; possibly TRBD1 for D (6 bases). CDR1 is MDHEN, CDR2 SYDVKM, per germline. The CDR3 is 15 amino acids. Trimming left V 3 bases short and J 4 bases short, with 15 bases between. In nucleotides, the CDR3 is TGTGCCAGCAGTTTCTTGGACAGTTTAGTAGAGACCCAGTACTTC. It yields the protein CASSFLDSLVETQYF. The full variable domain, completed using reference TRBV28 and TRBJ2-5, is DVKVTQSSRYLVKRTGEKVFLECVQDMDHENMFWYRQDPGLGLRLIYFSYDVKMKEKGDIPEGYSVSREKKERFSLILESASTNQTSMYLCASSFLDSLVETQYFGPGTRLLVL.

There are many counts of this clonotype. CDR3 sequence (DNA): TGCAGTGCCGAACGCGCAGGGTGGGCTTTCTTT. Protein sequence: CSAERAGWAFF. The rearrangement uses TRBV20-1 and TRBJ1-1, with D possibly being TRBD1 (5 bases). The germline CDR1 and CDR2 sequences are DFQATT and SNEGSKA (reference sequence). V shed 6 bases and J shed 11 bases, with 16 bases lying between them. The CDR3 runs to 11 residues.